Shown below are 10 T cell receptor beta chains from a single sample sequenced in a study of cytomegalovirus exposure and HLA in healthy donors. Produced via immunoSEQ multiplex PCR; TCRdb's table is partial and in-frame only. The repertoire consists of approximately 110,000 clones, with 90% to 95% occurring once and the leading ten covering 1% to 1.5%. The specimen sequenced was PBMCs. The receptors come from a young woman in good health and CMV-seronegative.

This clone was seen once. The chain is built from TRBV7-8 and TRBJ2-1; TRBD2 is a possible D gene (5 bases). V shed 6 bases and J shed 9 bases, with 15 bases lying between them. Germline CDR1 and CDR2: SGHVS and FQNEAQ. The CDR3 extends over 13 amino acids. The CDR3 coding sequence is TGTGCCAGCAGGAATCTAGCACCCCTTGAGCAGTTCTTC. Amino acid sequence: CASRNLAPLEQFF. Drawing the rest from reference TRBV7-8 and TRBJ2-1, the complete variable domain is GAGVSQSPRYKVAKRGQDVALRCDPISGHVSLFWYQQALGQGPEFLTYFQNEAQLDKSGLPSDRFFAERPEGSVSTLKIQRTQQEDSAVYLCASRNLAPLEQFFGPGTRLTVL.

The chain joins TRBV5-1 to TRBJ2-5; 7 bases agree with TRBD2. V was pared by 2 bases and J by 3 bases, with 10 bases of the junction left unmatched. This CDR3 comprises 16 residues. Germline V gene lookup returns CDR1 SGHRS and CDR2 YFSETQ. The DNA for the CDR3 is TGCGCCAGCAGCTTTATGCCTAGCGGTCGAGAAGAGACCCAGTACTTC. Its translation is CASSFMPSGREETQYF.

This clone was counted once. This CDR3 reads CASSLTRSSTDTQYF. CDR3 coding DNA: TGTGCCAGCAGCTTAACGCGGTCGAGCACAGATACGCAGTATTTT. The chain employs TRBV7-3 and TRBJ2-3; D is ambiguous. Trimming removed 0 bases from V and 0 bases from J, with 7 bases in between. Germline CDR1 SGHTA, CDR2 FQGTGA. The CDR3 runs 15 residues.

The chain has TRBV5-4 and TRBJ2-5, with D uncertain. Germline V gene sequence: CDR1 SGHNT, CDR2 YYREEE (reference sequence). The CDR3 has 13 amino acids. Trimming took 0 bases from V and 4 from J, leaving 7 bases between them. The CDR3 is CASSLVTVETQYF. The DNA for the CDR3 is TGTGCCAGCAGCTTGGTTACGGTAGAGACCCAGTACTTC.

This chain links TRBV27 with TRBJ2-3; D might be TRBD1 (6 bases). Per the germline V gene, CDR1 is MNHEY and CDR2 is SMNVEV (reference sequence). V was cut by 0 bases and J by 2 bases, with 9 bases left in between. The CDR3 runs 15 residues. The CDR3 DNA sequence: TGTGCCAGCAGTTTATCGAACAGGGTCACAGATACGCAGTATTTT. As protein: CASSLSNRVTDTQYF.

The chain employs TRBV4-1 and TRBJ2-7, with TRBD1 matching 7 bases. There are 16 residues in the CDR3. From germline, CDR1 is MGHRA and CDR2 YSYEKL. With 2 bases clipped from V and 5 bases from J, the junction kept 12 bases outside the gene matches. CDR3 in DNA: TGCGCCAGCAGCCAAAGCATAAACAGGGGATGGAACGAGCAGTACTTC. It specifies CASSQSINRGWNEQYF.

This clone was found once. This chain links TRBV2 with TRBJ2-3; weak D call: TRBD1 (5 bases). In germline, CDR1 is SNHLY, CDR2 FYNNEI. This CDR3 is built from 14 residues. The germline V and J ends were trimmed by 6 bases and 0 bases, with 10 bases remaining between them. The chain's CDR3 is CASRDDSSTDTQYF. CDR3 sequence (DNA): TGTGCCAGCAGAGACGACAGTAGCACAGATACGCAGTATTTT.

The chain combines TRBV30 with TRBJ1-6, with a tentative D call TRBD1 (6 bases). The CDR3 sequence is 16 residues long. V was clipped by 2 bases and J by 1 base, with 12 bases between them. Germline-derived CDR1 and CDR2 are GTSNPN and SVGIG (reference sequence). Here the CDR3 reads CAWSTFRGSYNSPLHF. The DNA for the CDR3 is TGTGCCTGGAGTACATTCAGGGGTTCCTATAATTCACCCCTCCACTTT. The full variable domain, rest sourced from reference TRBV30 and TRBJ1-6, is SQTIHQWPATLVQPVGSPLSLECTVEGTSNPNLYWYRQAAGRGLQLLFYSVGIGQISSEVPQNLSASRPQDRQFILSSKKLLLSDSGFYLCAWSTFRGSYNSPLHFGNGTRLTVT.

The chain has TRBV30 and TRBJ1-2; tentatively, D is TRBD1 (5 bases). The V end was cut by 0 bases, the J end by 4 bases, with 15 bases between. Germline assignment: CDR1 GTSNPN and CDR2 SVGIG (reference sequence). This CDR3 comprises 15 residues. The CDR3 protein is CAWSVPPGSGYGYTF. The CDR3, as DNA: TGTGCCTGGAGTGTACCCCCAGGGTCTGGCTATGGCTACACCTTC.

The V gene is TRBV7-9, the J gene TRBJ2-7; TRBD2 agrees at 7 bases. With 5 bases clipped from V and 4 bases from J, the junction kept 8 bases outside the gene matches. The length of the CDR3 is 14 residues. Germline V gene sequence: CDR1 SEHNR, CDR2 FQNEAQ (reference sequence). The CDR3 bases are TGTGCCAGCAGCCAGCCGGGAGGAGTGTACGAGCAGTACTTC. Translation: CASSQPGGVYEQYF.